The next 27 T cell receptor beta chains were all read from a single sample in a study of neurological immune-mediated disorders. TCRdb called the 5' RACE reads again in MiXCR, with one record for every CDR3 protein. The data show about 120,000 distinct CDR3 sequences, roughly 3.2% seen once. The specimen was PBMCs. Source of these receptors: a woman aged 25 to 39 with multiple sclerosis.

This clonotype was counted ten times or more. The chain carries TRBV27 and TRBJ2-5; D could derive from TRBD1 or TRBD2 (5 bases each). The germline V gene has CDR1 MNHEY and CDR2 SMNVEV (reference sequence). This CDR3 has 15 residues. With 5 bases removed from V and 5 bases from J, the gap between germline ends came to 18 bases. The CDR3, as DNA: TGTGCCAGCAGTCATACGGGGCTAGTGGTGGAGACCCAGTACTTC. This gives the protein CASSHTGLVVETQYF.

This clonotype was seen ten or more times. The chain carries TRBV20-1 and TRBJ1-5, with D maybe TRBD1 (5 bases). Trimming removed 6 bases from V and 3 bases from J, with 18 bases in between. This CDR3 spans 15 amino acids. Germline CDR1 reads DFQATT; CDR2 reads SNEGSKA (reference sequence). Written as DNA, the CDR3 is TGCAGTGCGAGAAGGGGTTTCGGTAACAATCAGCCCCAGCATTTT. Protein sequence: CSARRGFGNNQPQHF.

This chain links TRBV5-1 with TRBJ1-2, with D uncertain. The V gene lost 3 bases and the J gene lost 4 bases, with 13 bases spanning the gap. Germline loops: CDR1 SGHRS, CDR2 YFSETQ. This CDR3 has 14 amino acids. The CDR3 reads CASSSEGIAYGYTF. The CDR3 DNA sequence: TGCGCCAGCAGCTCCGAGGGAATCGCCTATGGCTACACCTTC.

In its sample, this clonotype was seen many times. This rearrangement joins TRBV6-5 to TRBJ2-7; D ambiguous. In germline, CDR1 is MNHEY, CDR2 SVGAGI. This CDR3 contains 14 residues. V lost 2 bases to trimming and J lost 2 bases, with 10 bases between them. In DNA form, the CDR3 reads TGTGCCAGCAGTTACGATTATGCAACCTACGAGCAGTACTTC. Protein sequence: CASSYDYATYEQYF.

The sample holds a few counts of this clonotype. The J gene is TRBJ2-3, the V gene TRBV11-2, with D tentatively TRBD1 or TRBD2 (5 bases each). The CDR3 length is 15 residues. Trimming left V 1 base short and J 4 bases short, with 12 bases between. CDR1 and CDR2 (germline): SGHAT, FQNNGV. The CDR3 nucleotides read TGTGCCAGCAGCTTAGTCGGGGCGGAATCAGATACGCAGTATTTT. Its translation is CASSLVGAESDTQYF.

This chain links TRBV14 with TRBJ2-3; 9 bases map to TRBD1. Germline CDR1 reads SGHDN; CDR2 reads FVKESK. With V trimmed by 5 bases and J by 6 bases, 9 bases remained unmatched. The CDR3 runs 15 residues. The CDR3 DNA reads as TGTGCCAGCAGCTTAAGGGGACAGGGTGTCGATACGCAGTATTTT. Translating gives CASSLRGQGVDTQYF.

This clonotype was counted ten times or more. V usage is TRBV20-1 and J usage is TRBJ1-5; 7 positions match TRBD1. V shed 4 bases and J 2 bases; nucleotides not matched to a gene: 5. CDR1 and CDR2 from the germline V gene are DFQATT and SNEGSKA (reference sequence). There are 14 residues in the CDR3. CDR3 sequence: CSATTGEGNQPQHF. Written as DNA, the CDR3 is TGCAGTGCTACCACAGGGGAGGGCAATCAGCCCCAGCATTTT.

This clonotype was picked up many times. CDR3 bases: TGCAGTGCCGGAATTAGTGGCCCCGGGGCCAACGTCCTGACTTTC. It encodes CSAGISGPGANVLTF. V gene TRBV20-1 combines with J gene TRBJ2-6; D unresolved. In germline, CDR1 is DFQATT, CDR2 SNEGSKA (reference sequence). Deletions cut 6 bases from V and 4 bases from J, with 16 bases between. The CDR3 totals 15 residues.

This clonotype was counted at least ten times. DNA of the CDR3: TGCAGCGTTGTGAGGGTTGGCGGATGGGAGCAGTACTTC. Protein product: CSVVRVGGWEQYF. The chain employs TRBV29-1 and TRBJ2-7; tentative D call: TRBD2 (5 bases). Germline V gene lookup returns CDR1 SQVTM and CDR2 ANQGSEA. The CDR3 has 13 residues. The V end was cut by 4 bases, the J end by 7 bases, with 17 bases between.

This clonotype was detected many times. The V call is TRBV20-1, the J call TRBJ2-1; D may be TRBD1 or TRBD2 (5 bases each). This CDR3 is 11 amino acids long. Germline V CDR1 and CDR2: DFQATT, SNEGSKA (reference sequence). V was clipped by 5 bases and J by 6 bases, with 8 bases between them. CDR3 region: CSAGTVNEQFF. The CDR3 coding sequence is TGCAGTGCTGGGACGGTCAATGAGCAGTTCTTC.

The table lists this clonotype with many counts. This chain joins TRBV7-2 and TRBJ1-5; D remains unclear. CDR1 is SGHTA and CDR2 is FQGNSA in the germline V gene. The CDR3 consists of 14 residues. V was cut by 5 bases and J by 4 bases, with 12 bases left in between. The CDR3 region has the DNA TGTGCCAGCAGCCCCAATTTAGGGAATCAGCCCCAGCATTTT. Its translation is CASSPNLGNQPQHF. The full variable domain, in which reference TRBV7-2 and TRBJ1-5 provide the parts outside the CDR3, is GAGVSQSPSNKVTEKGKDVELRCDPISGHTALYWYRQSLGQGLEFLIYFQGNSAPDKSGLPSDRFSAERTGGSVSTLTIQRTQQEDSAVYLCASSPNLGNQPQHFGDGTRLSIL.

This clonotype came up many times. This chain connects TRBV5-6 to TRBJ2-1; 7 positions match TRBD2. The germline V gene has CDR1 SGHDT and CDR2 YYEEEE. J lost 9 bases, V lost 3 bases, and 6 bases had no gene match. This CDR3 comprises 13 residues. CDR3 sequence (DNA): TGTGCCAGCAGCTCCGCGGGAGCCATTGAGCAGTTCTTC. Its protein is CASSSAGAIEQFF.

This clonotype showed up many times. This chain joins TRBV5-1 and TRBJ2-7; a possible D gene is TRBD1 (5 bases). Germline V gene data show CDR1 as SGHRS and CDR2 as YFSETQ. This CDR3 is built from 13 residues. The V end was cut by 2 bases, the J end by 2 bases, with 8 bases between. CDR3 coding DNA: TGCGCCAGCAGCTTCGACAGAGCCTACGAGCAGTACTTC. Translated, it gives CASSFDRAYEQYF. Full variable domain (missing parts from reference TRBV5-1 and TRBJ2-7): KAGVTQTPRYLIKTRGQQVTLSCSPISGHRSVSWYQQTPGQGLQFLFEYFSETQRNKGNFPGRFSGRQFSNSRSEMNVSTLELGDSALYLCASSFDRAYEQYFGPGTRLTVT.

This clonotype was counted at least ten times. J is TRBJ2-3 and V is TRBV5-1, with 8 bases that match TRBD1. The CDR3 is 15 residues long. Germline V gene sequence: CDR1 SGHRS, CDR2 YFSETQ. The ends lost 4 bases at V and 2 bases at J; junction bases unmatched: 6. CDR3 residues: CASSPDRANTDTQYF. The CDR3 DNA is TGCGCCAGCAGCCCGGACAGGGCGAACACAGATACGCAGTATTTT.

This clonotype occurred many times. V and J are TRBV29-1 and TRBJ2-1, with 12 bases lining up with TRBD2. This CDR3 is 16 amino acids long. Germline V gene lookup returns CDR1 SQVTM and CDR2 ANQGSEA. Trimming removed 4 bases from V and 2 bases from J; junction bases left unmatched: 6. The CDR3 DNA reads TGCAGCGTTGTTACTCGGACTAGCGGGGCCTACAATGAGCAGTTCTTC. It translates to CSVVTRTSGAYNEQFF.

This clonotype was observed at least ten times. This chain connects TRBV7-8 to TRBJ2-1; 8 bases align to TRBD2. Germline assignment: CDR1 SGHVS and CDR2 FQNEAQ. Trimming removed 4 bases from V and 5 bases from J; junction bases left unmatched: 13. The CDR3 length is 17 residues. The CDR3 nucleotides are TGTGCCAGCAGCTCATTTCTCCCCAGCGGGGGAAACAATGAGCAGTTCTTC. Protein product: CASSSFLPSGGNNEQFF.

This clonotype was recorded many times. The chain has TRBV7-9 and TRBJ1-2; 7 bases match TRBD1. The CDR3 loop spans 13 amino acids. J gave up 6 bases and V 4 bases, and 5 bases lay outside the gene matches. Germline CDR1 and CDR2: SEHNR and FQNEAQ (reference sequence). CDR3 DNA sequence: TGTGCCAGCAGCTGGTCGACAGGGAATGGCTACACCTTC. Its translation: CASSWSTGNGYTF.

This clonotype was recorded at least ten times. The chain couples TRBV7-9 to TRBJ1-1; tentatively, D is TRBD1 (5 bases). CDR1 and CDR2 from the germline V gene are SEHNR and FQNEAQ (reference sequence). V was cut by 5 bases and J by 4 bases, with 11 bases left in between. The CDR3 is 13 residues long. CDR3 amino acids: CASSLEGVTEAFF. The CDR3 nucleotides read TGTGCCAGCAGCCTCGAAGGGGTCACTGAAGCTTTCTTT.

This clonotype came up many times. The chain has TRBV29-1 and TRBJ1-2, with TRBD1 matching 7 bases. J gave up 2 bases and V 6 bases, and 6 bases lay outside the gene matches. The CDR3 runs to 13 residues. Per germline, CDR1 SQVTM and CDR2 ANQGSEA. The CDR3 is CSVRDRENYGYTF. In DNA form, the CDR3 reads TGCAGCGTACGGGACAGAGAGAACTATGGCTACACCTTC.

The genes are TRBV29-1 and TRBJ2-1; TRBD1 agrees at 9 bases. The trim removed 6 bases at V and 12 bases at J, leaving 6 bases unmatched. Per the germline V gene, CDR1 is SQVTM and CDR2 is ANQGSEA. This CDR3 has 11 residues. The CDR3 protein is CSVRQGVGQFF. CDR3 nucleotides: TGCAGCGTGAGACAGGGGGTTGGGCAGTTCTTC.

This clonotype was found many times. The chain recombines TRBV12-3 or TRBV12-4 with TRBJ1-5, with D tentatively TRBD1 (5 bases). V lost 5 bases to trimming and J lost 8 bases, with 13 bases between them. CDR3 size: 13 residues. The CDR3 region is CASSNPGGEPQHF. As DNA, the CDR3 is TGTGCCAGCAGTAACCCCGGGGGGGAGCCCCAGCATTTT.

This rearrangement joins TRBV5-8 to TRBJ2-5, with a possible D match to TRBD2 (6 bases). Germline loops: CDR1 SGHTS, CDR2 YDEGEE. This CDR3 has 14 amino acids. Deletions cut 5 bases from V and 7 bases from J, with 18 bases between. Here the CDR3 reads CASSGDSWGGTQYF. The CDR3 DNA is TGTGCCAGCAGTGGAGACAGCTGGGGAGGGACCCAGTACTTC.

In its sample, this clonotype was seen a few times. This chain links TRBV4-3 with TRBJ2-1; a possible D gene is TRBD1 (5 bases). The germline gives CDR1 LGHNA, CDR2 YSLEER. The length of the CDR3 is 16 residues. The V gene lost 0 bases and the J gene lost 0 bases, with 9 bases spanning the gap. The CDR3 DNA is TGCGCCAGCAGCCAAGAGGGGCCAGTCTCCTACAATGAGCAGTTCTTC. Its protein is CASSQEGPVSYNEQFF.

This clonotype was picked up many times. This sequence joins TRBV7-9 and TRBJ2-2; TRBD1 matches 7 bases. The CDR3 extends over 15 amino acids. The germline V gene has CDR1 SEHNR and CDR2 FQNEAQ (reference sequence). Trimming removed 5 bases from V and 6 bases from J; junction bases left unmatched: 9. The CDR3 nucleotides read TGTGCCAGCAGCCCCATAGCCGACAGGGCCGGGGAGCTGTTTTTT. Translated: CASSPIADRAGELFF. The whole variable domain, remainder taken from reference TRBV7-9 and TRBJ2-2, is DTGVSQNPRHKITKRGQNVTFRCDPISEHNRLYWYRQTLGQGPEFLTYFQNEAQLEKSRLLSDRFSAERPKGSFSTLEIQRTEQGDSAMYLCASSPIADRAGELFFGEGSRLTVL.

The table lists this clonotype with many counts. The gene calls are TRBV12-3 or TRBV12-4 and TRBJ2-5; 15 bases align to TRBD2. V trimming: 5 bases; J trimming: 5 bases; junction bases outside the gene matches: 12. The CDR3 runs 18 residues. CDR3 region: CASSTLPGLAGGRETQYF. The CDR3, as DNA: TGTGCCAGCAGTACCCTCCCGGGACTAGCGGGGGGCCGTGAGACCCAGTACTTC.

This clonotype has ten or more counts. The CDR3 nucleotides are TGTGCCAGCAGTTTGGGGGGGGTGGGAGATGAAAAACTGTTTTTT. Its protein is CASSLGGVGDEKLFF. The chain uses TRBV12-3 or TRBV12-4 and TRBJ1-4, with a possible D match to TRBD1 (5 bases). V lost 3 bases, J lost 6 bases, and 14 bases lay in between. There are 15 residues in the CDR3.

This clonotype occurred many times. This chain links TRBV4-3 with TRBJ2-2; D uncertain. V was trimmed by 0 bases and J by 4 bases, leaving 15 bases between them. The V gene's germline CDR1 is LGHNA and CDR2 YSLEER. The CDR3 length is 17 residues. Here the CDR3 DNA reads TGCGCCAGCAGCCAAGAGATTGGGATAGCTGGCACCGGGGAGCTGTTTTTT. This encodes CASSQEIGIAGTGELFF.